These T cell receptor beta chains were read from a single sample in a study of human T cells and chemical hapten exposure. TCRdb called the RACE reads again in MiXCR, with one record for every CDR3 protein. Altogether some 87,000 distinct CDR3 sequences are present, over 9% being singletons, with the ten largest covering approximately 1.4%. Sequencing used whole blood, obtained in connection with sensitization to the hapten diphenylcyclopropenone (DPC). These receptors originate from a woman between 50 and 59 years old with alopecia areata. Some clones in this sample may be carry-over from other donors' samples. Both conserved end residues are part of each CDR3. The D gene is left open where the match is weak. The size entry is marked missing in some rows and otherwise reads once, few, many or a size class.

j_gene: TRBJ2-7
v_gene: TRBV6-6
d_gene: -
abundance: many
CDR3aa: CASSPPSVQSEQYF

j_gene: TRBJ1-1
v_gene: TRBV29-1
d_gene: -
abundance: few
CDR3aa: CSVGATGDTEAFF

j_gene: TRBJ2-2
v_gene: TRBV29-1
d_gene: -
abundance: few
CDR3aa: CSVLEQGSTGELFF

j_gene: TRBJ2-1
v_gene: TRBV30
d_gene: TRBD2
abundance: few
CDR3aa: CAWSSGGLPGSGEQFF

j_gene: TRBJ2-1
v_gene: TRBV30
d_gene: TRBD2
abundance: few
CDR3aa: CAWSVPRLAGGGTYNEQFF

j_gene: TRBJ2-2
v_gene: TRBV27
d_gene: -
abundance: few
CDR3aa: CASTPQGTGELFF

j_gene: TRBJ2-7
v_gene: TRBV27
d_gene: -
abundance: few
CDR3aa: CASSLAAGTATYEQYF

j_gene: TRBJ2-1
v_gene: TRBV29-1
d_gene: -
abundance: -
CDR3aa: CSLGESYNEQFF

j_gene: TRBJ2-2
v_gene: TRBV25-1
d_gene: -
abundance: -
CDR3aa: CASSRGNTGELFF

j_gene: TRBJ1-5
v_gene: TRBV12-3/TRBV12-4
d_gene: -
abundance: -
CDR3aa: CASSLALGLQPQHF

j_gene: TRBJ2-4
v_gene: TRBV7-8
d_gene: TRBD2
abundance: few
CDR3aa: CASSPRGGALAKNIQYF

j_gene: TRBJ1-6
v_gene: TRBV12-3/TRBV12-4
d_gene: -
abundance: -
CDR3aa: CASSLIGGYNSPLHF

j_gene: TRBJ2-5
v_gene: TRBV5-1
d_gene: TRBD2
abundance: -
CDR3aa: CASSPSPAGVETQYF

j_gene: TRBJ1-5
v_gene: TRBV2
d_gene: TRBD1
abundance: -
CDR3aa: CASSQTGRNQPQHF

j_gene: TRBJ2-6
v_gene: TRBV7-2
d_gene: -
abundance: -
CDR3aa: CASARNSGANVLTF

j_gene: TRBJ2-2
v_gene: TRBV4-2
d_gene: -
abundance: -
CDR3aa: CASSQARETGELFF

j_gene: TRBJ2-5
v_gene: TRBV11-2
d_gene: -
abundance: many
CDR3aa: CASSRGQETQYF

j_gene: TRBJ2-3
v_gene: TRBV7-2
d_gene: -
abundance: few
CDR3aa: CASSLNSATDTQYF

j_gene: TRBJ1-3
v_gene: TRBV6-2/TRBV6-3
d_gene: -
abundance: many
CDR3aa: CASSPIPGAFSSGNTIYF

j_gene: TRBJ1-5
v_gene: TRBV24-1
d_gene: TRBD1
abundance: -
CDR3aa: CATSEGRGRSKPQHF

j_gene: TRBJ2-5
v_gene: TRBV7-2
d_gene: -
abundance: -
CDR3aa: CASSSGPNPQETQYF